This T cell receptor beta chain was sequenced in a study of OX40 agonist ivuxolimab in advanced cancers. Sequencing was performed with immunoSEQ multiplex PCR; in TCRdb, only in-frame clones are kept and a portion is missing. The data contain some 42,000 clones, 70% to 85% of them seen just once; the ten biggest clones take up roughly 23%. The origin of this receptor is an adult with an advanced solid tumor such as melanoma, head and neck, liver or kidney cancer. The starting material was CD4+ or CD8+ T cells sorted from blood, obtained in a trial of the OX40 agonist ivuxolimab.

The CDR3 spells CASTLGSGYEQYF. CDR3 nucleotides: TGTGCCAGCACCTTAGGATCTGGGTACGAGCAGTACTTC. The chain carries TRBV27 and TRBJ2-7; D uncertain. There are 13 residues in the CDR3. Trimming took 7 bases from V and 4 from J, leaving 14 bases between them. The germline gives CDR1 MNHEY, CDR2 SMNVEV (reference sequence).